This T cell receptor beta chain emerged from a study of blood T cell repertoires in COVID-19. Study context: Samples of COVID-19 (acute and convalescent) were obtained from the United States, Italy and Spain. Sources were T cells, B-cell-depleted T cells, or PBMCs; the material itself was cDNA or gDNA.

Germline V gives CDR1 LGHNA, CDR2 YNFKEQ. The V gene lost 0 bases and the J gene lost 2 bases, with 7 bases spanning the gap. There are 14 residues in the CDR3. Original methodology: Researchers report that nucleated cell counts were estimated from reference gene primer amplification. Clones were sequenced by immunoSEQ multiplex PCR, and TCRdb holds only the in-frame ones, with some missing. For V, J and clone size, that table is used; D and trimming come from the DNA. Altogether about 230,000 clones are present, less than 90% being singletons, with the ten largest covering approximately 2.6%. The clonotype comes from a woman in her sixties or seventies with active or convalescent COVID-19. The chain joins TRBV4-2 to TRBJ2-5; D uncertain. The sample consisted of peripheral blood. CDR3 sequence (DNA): TGTGCCAGCAGCCAAGATTACGGGCAAGAGACCCAGTACTTC. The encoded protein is CASSQDYGQETQYF.